This T cell receptor beta chain was documented in a study of T cells after yellow fever vaccination. TCRdb fed the 5' RACE reads into MiXCR, producing one record per CDR3 protein. The repertoire holds 250,000 to 300,000 distinct CDR3 sequences, around 10% seen once, with 3% to 3.5% in the top ten. The germline CDR1 and CDR2 sequences are MGHDK and SYGVNS. The CDR3 extends over 12 amino acids. V dropped 7 bases and J dropped 2 bases, with 9 bases sitting between them. This clonotype was picked up a small number of times. The material sequenced was CD4+ T cells sorted from PBMCs, taken 5 days after the yellow fever booster vaccination. This TCR was sampled from a man aged 18 to 30 who received the YFV17D yellow fever vaccine. The gene calls are TRBV25-1 and TRBJ2-7; D possibly corresponds to TRBD1 (6 bases). CDR3 sequence (DNA): TGTGCCAGCACCAGGGGACCCTACGAGCAGTACTTC. The encoded protein is CASTRGPYEQYF.